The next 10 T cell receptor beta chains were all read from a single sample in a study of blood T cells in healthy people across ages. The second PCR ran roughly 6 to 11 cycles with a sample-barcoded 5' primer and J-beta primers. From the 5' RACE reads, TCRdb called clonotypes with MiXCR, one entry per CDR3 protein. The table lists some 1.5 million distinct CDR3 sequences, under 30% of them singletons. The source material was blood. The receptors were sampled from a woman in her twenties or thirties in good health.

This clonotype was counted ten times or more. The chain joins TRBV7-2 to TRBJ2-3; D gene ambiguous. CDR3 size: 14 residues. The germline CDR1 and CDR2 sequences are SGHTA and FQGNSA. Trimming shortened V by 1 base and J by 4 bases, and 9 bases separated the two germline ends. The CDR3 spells CASSLGMRSDTQYF. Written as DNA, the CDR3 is TGTGCCAGCAGCTTAGGGATGCGGTCAGATACGCAGTATTTT. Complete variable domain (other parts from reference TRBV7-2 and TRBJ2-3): GAGVSQSPSNKVTEKGKDVELRCDPISGHTALYWYRQSLGQGLEFLIYFQGNSAPDKSGLPSDRFSAERTGGSVSTLTIQRTQQEDSAVYLCASSLGMRSDTQYFGPGTRLTVL.

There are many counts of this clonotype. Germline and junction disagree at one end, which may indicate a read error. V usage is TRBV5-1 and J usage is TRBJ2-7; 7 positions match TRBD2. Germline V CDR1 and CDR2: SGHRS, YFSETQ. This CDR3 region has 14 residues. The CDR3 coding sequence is TGTGCCAGCAGCTTGGCGGGCGGGAGTTACGAGCAGTACTTC. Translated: CASSLAGGSYEQYF.

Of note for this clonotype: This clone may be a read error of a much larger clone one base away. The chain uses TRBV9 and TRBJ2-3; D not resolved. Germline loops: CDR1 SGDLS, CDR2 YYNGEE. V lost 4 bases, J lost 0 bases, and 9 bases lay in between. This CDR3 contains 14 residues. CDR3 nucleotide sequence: TGTGCCAGCAGCATAACGTCAAGCACAGATACGCAGTATTTT. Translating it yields CASSITSSTDTQYF.

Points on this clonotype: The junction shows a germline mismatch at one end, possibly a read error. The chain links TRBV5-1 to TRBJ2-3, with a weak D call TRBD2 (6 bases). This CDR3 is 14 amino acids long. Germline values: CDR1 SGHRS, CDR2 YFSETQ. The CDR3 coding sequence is TGCGCCAACAGCTTGTCAGGGACTACAGATACGCAGTATTTT. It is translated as CANSLSGTTDTQYF.

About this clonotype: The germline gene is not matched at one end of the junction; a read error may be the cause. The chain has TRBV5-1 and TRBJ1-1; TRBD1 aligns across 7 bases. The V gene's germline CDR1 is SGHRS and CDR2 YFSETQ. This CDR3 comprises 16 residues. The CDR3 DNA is TGCGCCAGCAGATTGGGACAGAGGGTGAGGAACACTGAAGCTTTCTTT. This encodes CASRLGQRVRNTEAFF.

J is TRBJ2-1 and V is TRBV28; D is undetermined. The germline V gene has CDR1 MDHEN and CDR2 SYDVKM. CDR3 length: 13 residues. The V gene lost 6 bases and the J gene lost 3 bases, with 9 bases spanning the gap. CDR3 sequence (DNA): TGTGCCAGCAGAAAGTCGGTCTACAATGAGCAGTTCTTC. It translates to CASRKSVYNEQFF. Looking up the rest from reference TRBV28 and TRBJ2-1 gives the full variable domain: DVKVTQSSRYLVKRTGEKVFLECVQDMDHENMFWYRQDPGLGLRLIYFSYDVKMKEKGDIPEGYSVSREKKERFSLILESASTNQTSMYLCASRKSVYNEQFFGPGTRLTVL.

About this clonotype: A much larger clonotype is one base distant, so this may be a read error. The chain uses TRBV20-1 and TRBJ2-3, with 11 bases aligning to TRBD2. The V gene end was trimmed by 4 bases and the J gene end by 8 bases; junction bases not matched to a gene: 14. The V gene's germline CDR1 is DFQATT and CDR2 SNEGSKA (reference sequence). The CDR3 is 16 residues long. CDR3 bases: TGCAGTGCTATGCGACCCGGGACTAGCGGTTTACGTACGCAGTATTTT. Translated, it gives CSAMRPGTSGLRTQYF.

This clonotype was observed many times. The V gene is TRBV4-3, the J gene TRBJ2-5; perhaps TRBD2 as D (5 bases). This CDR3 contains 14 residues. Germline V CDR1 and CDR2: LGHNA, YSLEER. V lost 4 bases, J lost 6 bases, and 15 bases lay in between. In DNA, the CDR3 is TGCGCCAGCAGCCCCAGCGAGGGTCCAAAGACCCAGTACTTC. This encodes CASSPSEGPKTQYF.

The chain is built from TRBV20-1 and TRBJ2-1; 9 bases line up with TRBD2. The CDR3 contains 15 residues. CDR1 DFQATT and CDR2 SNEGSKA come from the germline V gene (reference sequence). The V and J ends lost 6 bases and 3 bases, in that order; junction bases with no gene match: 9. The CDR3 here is CSAPPRLADYNEQFF. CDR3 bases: TGCAGTGCCCCTCCGAGACTAGCGGACTACAATGAGCAGTTCTTC.

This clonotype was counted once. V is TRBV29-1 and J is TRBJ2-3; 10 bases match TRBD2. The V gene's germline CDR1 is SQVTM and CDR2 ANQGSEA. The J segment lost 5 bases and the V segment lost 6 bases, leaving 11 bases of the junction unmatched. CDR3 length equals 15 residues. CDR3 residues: CSVRTSGYRGDTQYF. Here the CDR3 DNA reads TGCAGCGTAAGGACTAGCGGTTACCGAGGAGATACGCAGTATTTT.